The 4 T cell receptor beta chains below were found in one sample sequenced in a study of shared clonotypes between healthy human individuals. Data came from immunoSEQ multiplex PCR; TCRdb stores just in-frame clones and leaves some out. The sample lists millions of clones, 85% to 95% occurring once. Naive-designated CD8 cells lacked CD45RO, were positively enriched for CCR7, and omitted terminally differentiated effector memory CD45RA+ cells. Sequencing was carried out using naive CD8+ T cells from PBMCs. The receptors were sampled from a man aged 18 to 30 in good health. Some clones in this sample may be carry-over from other donors' samples.

V usage is TRBV6-5 and J usage is TRBJ2-1, with TRBD1 identical over 8 bases. CDR3 length equals 14 residues. Per the germline V gene, CDR1 is MNHEY and CDR2 is SVGAGI. The V gene end was trimmed by 5 bases and the J gene end by 5 bases; junction bases not matched to a gene: 5. CDR3 sequence (DNA): TGTGCCAGCAGTGGGCAGGGGGCGGACAATGAGCAGTTCTTC. Its protein is CASSGQGADNEQFF.

The V and J genes are TRBV27 and TRBJ2-4; 8 nucleotides match TRBD2. The CDR3 is 12 residues long. The germline CDR1 and CDR2 sequences are MNHEY and SMNVEV (reference sequence). J gave up 8 bases and V 10 bases, and 7 bases lay outside the gene matches. The CDR3 is CATGRAYDIQYF. The CDR3 DNA reads as TGTGCCACCGGGAGGGCGTATGACATTCAGTACTTC.

In nucleotides, the CDR3 is TGTGCCAGCAGTGATTTATGGACAGGGGACTACAATGAGCAGTTCTTC. Protein sequence: CASSDLWTGDYNEQFF. The V call is TRBV6-1, the J call TRBJ2-1, with 9 bases that match TRBD1. J gave up 3 bases and V 3 bases, and 6 bases lay outside the gene matches. Germline CDR1 and CDR2: MNHNS and SASEGT. The CDR3 contains 16 residues.

As for this clone: The same CDR3 also results from other DNA sequences found in this sample. The genes are TRBV7-9 and TRBJ1-3; no clear D. The length of the CDR3 is 10 residues. Germline V gene data show CDR1 as SEHNR and CDR2 as FQNEAQ (reference sequence). Trimming cost V 8 bases and J 1 base, with 0 bases left between them. The CDR3 region has the DNA TGTGCCAGCTCTGGAAACACCATATATTTT. It translates to CASSGNTIYF.